This is a list of T cell receptor beta chains from one sample in a study of T cells in Graves' hyperthyroidism and ophthalmopathy. Each CDR3 protein gets one entry after TCRdb re-called the multiplex PCR reads with MiXCR. The profile covers a few hundred thousand distinct CDR3 sequences, with around a fifth appearing a single time and approximately 49% taken by the ten largest. Sequencing was carried out using blood. These receptors originate from a woman between 65 and 79 years old with Graves' ophthalmopathy. CDR3s include the opening cysteine and the closing phenylalanine or tryptophan. Each record gives: clone size, D gene, V gene, J gene, CDR3 DNA, CDR3 protein. A D gene is named only where the DNA matches it firmly. Clone size appears in some rows only: once, few, many, or a class for an expanded clone.

>many|.|TRBV6-1|TRBJ2-2
TGTGCCAGCAGTTTCGGACGAGACGGGGAGCTGTTTTTT
CASSFGRDGELFF
>many|.|TRBV13|TRBJ2-1
TGTGCCAGCAGCCCATCGGGGGACAAGTCCTACAATGAGCAGTTCTTC
CASSPSGDKSYNEQFF
>.|.|TRBV18|TRBJ2-5
TGTGCCAGCTCACCACTTGCGGGGTCTCAAGAGACCCAGTACTTC
CASSPLAGSQETQYF
>.|.|TRBV4-3|TRBJ1-1
TGCGCCAGCAGCCAAGATCCGGGGACCTCTAGGGCTTTCTTT
CASSQDPGTSRAFF
>few|.|TRBV20-1|TRBJ1-1
TGCAGTGCTGGAGGGGTTTCGGACACTGAAGCTTTCTTT
CSAGGVSDTEAFF
>.|TRBD2|TRBV28|TRBJ2-1
TGTGCCAGCAGTCTTTCTACCGGGGGACTAGCGGGAGTAAGTGAGCAGTTCTTC
CASSLSTGGLAGVSEQFF
>few|.|TRBV27|TRBJ1-6
TGTGCCAGCAGTTTCCGGAGCTCCTATAATTCACCCCTCCACTTT
CASSFRSSYNSPLHF
>.|.|TRBV10-3|TRBJ1-2
TGTGCCATCAGTGACGTGGGGAACTATGGCTACACCTTC
CAISDVGNYGYTF
>many|TRBD2|TRBV7-8|TRBJ2-3
TGTGCCAGCAGCCGTAGACTAGCGGGACTCACAGATACGCAGTATTTT
CASSRRLAGLTDTQYF
>.|.|TRBV7-9|TRBJ2-5
TGTGCCAGCAGCTCAGAAGGGAGATCGCGGGAGACCCAGTACTTC
CASSSEGRSRETQYF
>once|.|TRBV6-5|TRBJ1-5
TGTGCCAGCGTTGACCGGGGTCTCGAAGGGAATCGGCCCCAGCATTTT
CASVDRGLEGNRPQHF
>many|.|TRBV7-2|TRBJ2-5
TGTGCCAGCAGCTTATTCCGGGAGACCCAGTACTTC
CASSLFRETQYF
>few|.|TRBV6-1|TRBJ1-2
TGTGCCAGCAATCCCCTCCCCCTTGGAGGTGGCTACACCTTC
CASNPLPLGGGYTF
>many|.|TRBV29-1|TRBJ2-7
TGCAGCGTTGGAGGGGCGGGGTCCCGCTACGAGCAGTACTTC
CSVGGAGSRYEQYF
>.|TRBD2|TRBV7-2|TRBJ2-1
TGTGCCAGCAGCTTAGTGGGCGGGAGGGCCCCAAGCAATGAGCAGTTCTTC
CASSLVGGRAPSNEQFF
>many|TRBD1|TRBV7-9|TRBJ1-2
TGTGCCAGCAGCCAGGGGGGGAACTATGGCTACACCTTC
CASSQGGNYGYTF
>many|TRBD1|TRBV6-1|TRBJ1-1
TGTGCCAGCAAGGGGACAGGGGGCACTGAAGCTTTCTTT
CASKGTGGTEAFF
>many|TRBD2|TRBV27|TRBJ2-7
TGTGCCAGCAGTTCGCACAGCGGGAGGACCTCCTACGAGCAGTACTTC
CASSSHSGRTSYEQYF
>once|.|TRBV5-6|TRBJ2-2
TGTGCCAGCAGCTTGCGAATACAGAACACCGGGGAGCTGTTTTTT
CASSLRIQNTGELFF
>many|.|TRBV2|TRBJ2-7
TGTGCCAGCAGTGTGGAGGTGGGACGGACCTCCTACGAGCAGTACTTC
CASSVEVGRTSYEQYF
>.|.|TRBV20-1|TRBJ2-3
TGCAGTGCTAGAGTCGGTAGCGAGGCCATAGATACGCAGTATTTT
CSARVGSEAIDTQYF
>.|TRBD1|TRBV18|TRBJ1-1
TGTGCCAGCTCACCCCCCTCGACAGGGTCTAAAGAAGCTTTCTTT
CASSPPSTGSKEAFF
>many|TRBD2|TRBV7-3|TRBJ2-5
TGTGCCAGCAGCCGGGGACTAGCGGGAGGAGAGACCCAGTACTTC
CASSRGLAGGETQYF
>few|TRBD1|TRBV20-1|TRBJ2-7
TGCAGTGCTAGTGATAGGACAGGGTTGGCTTACGAGCAGTACTTC
CSASDRTGLAYEQYF
>many|TRBD1|TRBV5-1|TRBJ1-1
TGCGCCAGCAGCCCAGCTCCGGGACAGCTCCACACTGAAGCTTTCTTT
CASSPAPGQLHTEAFF
>.|.|TRBV4-1|TRBJ1-1
TGCGCCAGCAGCCAGTCCATAACAGGGACCACTGAAGCTTTCTTT
CASSQSITGTTEAFF
>few|.|TRBV3-2|TRBJ2-1
TGTGCCAGCAGCCAAGATAATCCGCAGGACTTCTCCTACAATGAGCAGTTCTTC
CASSQDNPQDFSYNEQFF
>many|.|TRBV11-2|TRBJ2-7
TGTGCCAGCAGCACGGATCCGTCTCCGAGCTACGAGCAGTACTTC
CASSTDPSPSYEQYF
>.|TRBD1|TRBV5-8|TRBJ1-5
TGTGCCAGCAGCGCATCTACAGGGGGTCGCAATCAGCCCCAGCATTTT
CASSASTGGRNQPQHF
>few|.|TRBV7-2|TRBJ1-2
TGTGCCAGCAGCTTTAACGCCGGGACATTCAATGGCTACACCTTC
CASSFNAGTFNGYTF
>.|.|TRBV28|TRBJ2-7
TGTGCCAGCAGCTACATCCCTTACGAGCAGTACTTC
CASSYIPYEQYF
>.|.|TRBV7-2|TRBJ1-1
TGTGCCAGCAGCTCCGGACAGTCAATGAACACTGAAGCTTTCTTT
CASSSGQSMNTEAFF